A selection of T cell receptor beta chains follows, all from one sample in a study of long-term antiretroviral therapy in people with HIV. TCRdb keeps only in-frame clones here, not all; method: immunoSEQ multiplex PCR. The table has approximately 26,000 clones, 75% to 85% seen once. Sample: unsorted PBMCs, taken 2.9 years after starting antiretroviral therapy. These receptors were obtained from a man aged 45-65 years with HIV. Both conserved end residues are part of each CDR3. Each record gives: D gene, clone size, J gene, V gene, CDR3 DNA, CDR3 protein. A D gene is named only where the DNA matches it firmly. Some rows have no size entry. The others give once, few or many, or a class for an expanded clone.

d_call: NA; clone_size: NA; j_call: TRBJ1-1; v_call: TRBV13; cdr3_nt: TGTGCCAGCAGCTTAAAACAGGGACGGACTGAAGCTTTCTTT; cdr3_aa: CASSLKQGRTEAFF
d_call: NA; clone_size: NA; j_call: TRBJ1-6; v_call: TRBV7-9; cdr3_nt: TGTGCCAGCAGCCTTCTAGGGACCCCCGAGGGCTCACCCCTCCACTTT; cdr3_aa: CASSLLGTPEGSPLHF
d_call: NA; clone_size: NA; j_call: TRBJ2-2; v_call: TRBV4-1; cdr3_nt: TGCGCCAGCAGCCAAGAGGCGGTTAGGTCCACCGGGGAGCTGTTTTTT; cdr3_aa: CASSQEAVRSTGELFF
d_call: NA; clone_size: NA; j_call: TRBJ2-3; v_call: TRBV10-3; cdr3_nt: TGTGCCACGACAGTCCCTAGCACAGATACGCAGTATTTT; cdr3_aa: CATTVPSTDTQYF
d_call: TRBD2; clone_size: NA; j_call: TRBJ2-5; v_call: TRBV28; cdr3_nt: TGTGCCAGCAGCCCCCTAGCTAGCGGTGAGGGAACCCAGTACTTC; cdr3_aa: CASSPLASGEGTQYF
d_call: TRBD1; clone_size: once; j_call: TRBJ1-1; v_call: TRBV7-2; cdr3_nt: TGTGCCAGCAGCTCACTCGGGACAGTGAACACTGAAGCTTTCTTT; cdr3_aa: CASSSLGTVNTEAFF
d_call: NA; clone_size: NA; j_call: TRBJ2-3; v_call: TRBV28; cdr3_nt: TGTGCCAGCAGTTTAACAGATACGCAGTATTTT; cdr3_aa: CASSLTDTQYF
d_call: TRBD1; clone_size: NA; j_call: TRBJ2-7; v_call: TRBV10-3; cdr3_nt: TGTGCCATCAGTGAGTCTCTCGGGACAGGGTCCTACGAGCAGTACTTC; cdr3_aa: CAISESLGTGSYEQYF
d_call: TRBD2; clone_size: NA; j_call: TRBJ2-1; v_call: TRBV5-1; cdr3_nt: TGCGCCAGCAGCTTGGGGACTAGCGGGGGGGGTGATGAGCAGTTCTTC; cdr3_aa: CASSLGTSGGGDEQFF
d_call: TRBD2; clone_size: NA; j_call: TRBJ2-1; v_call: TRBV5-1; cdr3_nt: TGCGCCAGCAGCTTGGTTGCGGGGGGCCTGTACAATGAGCAGTTCTTC; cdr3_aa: CASSLVAGGLYNEQFF
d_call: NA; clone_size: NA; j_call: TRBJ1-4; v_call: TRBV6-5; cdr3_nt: TGTGCCAGCAGCCCAGCGAGAGGGGTTGAAAAACTGTTTTTT; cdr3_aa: CASSPARGVEKLFF
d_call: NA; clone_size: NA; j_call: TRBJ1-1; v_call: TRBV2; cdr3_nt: TGTGCCAGCAGTGAAGTCGACACAAACACTGAAGCTTTCTTT; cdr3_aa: CASSEVDTNTEAFF
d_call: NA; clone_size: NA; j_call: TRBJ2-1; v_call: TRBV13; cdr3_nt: TGTGCCAGCAGCTTAGGGCAGGGGAGAGGTGAGCAGTTCTTC; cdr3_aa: CASSLGQGRGEQFF
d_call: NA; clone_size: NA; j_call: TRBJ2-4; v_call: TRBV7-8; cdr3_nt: TGTGCCAGCAGCTCGACTAGTATCAACATTCAGTACTTC; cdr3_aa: CASSSTSINIQYF
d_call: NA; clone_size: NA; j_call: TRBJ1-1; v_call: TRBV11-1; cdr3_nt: TGTGCCAGCAGCTCGAGGGGGTGGCTGGGGGGCGCATCGAACACTGAAGCTTTCTTT; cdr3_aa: CASSSRGWLGGASNTEAFF
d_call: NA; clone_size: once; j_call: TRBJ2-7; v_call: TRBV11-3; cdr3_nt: TGTGCCAGCAGCCTCAAAAAGAACGAGCAGTACTTC; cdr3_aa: CASSLKKNEQYF
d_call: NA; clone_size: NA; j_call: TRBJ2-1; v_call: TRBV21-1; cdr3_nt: TGTGCCAGCAGCAAAGGTGGCTACGACCACCCCAATGAGCAGTTCTTC; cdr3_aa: CASSKGGYDHPNEQFF
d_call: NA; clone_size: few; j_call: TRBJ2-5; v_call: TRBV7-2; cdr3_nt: TGTGCCAGCAGCTTAGCGAGAGGGGCGAGCCAAGAGACCCAGTACTTC; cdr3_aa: CASSLARGASQETQYF
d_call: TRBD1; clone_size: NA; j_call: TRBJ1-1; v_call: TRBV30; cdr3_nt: TGTGCCTGGAGGGACAGGTACACTGAAGCTTTCTTT; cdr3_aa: CAWRDRYTEAFF
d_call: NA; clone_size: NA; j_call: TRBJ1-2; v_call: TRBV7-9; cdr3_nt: TGTGCCAGCAGCCCTCCCGGGACCGGCTATGGCTACACCTTC; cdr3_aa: CASSPPGTGYGYTF
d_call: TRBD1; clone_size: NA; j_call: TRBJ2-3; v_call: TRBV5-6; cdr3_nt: TGTGCCAGCAGCTTTGAGGGGGCAACAGATACGCAGTATTTT; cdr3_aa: CASSFEGATDTQYF
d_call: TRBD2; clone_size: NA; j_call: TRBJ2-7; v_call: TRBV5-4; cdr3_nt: TGTGCCAGCAGCTTGAGAGCGGGGGCCCCTTCCTACGAGCAGTACTTC; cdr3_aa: CASSLRAGAPSYEQYF
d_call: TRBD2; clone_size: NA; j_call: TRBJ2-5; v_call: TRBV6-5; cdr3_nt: TGTGCCAGCAGTTCTCCGGGACTAGCGCCCGAAGAGACCCAGTACTTC; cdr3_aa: CASSSPGLAPEETQYF
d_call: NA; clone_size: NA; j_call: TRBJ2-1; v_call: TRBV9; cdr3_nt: TGTGCCAGCAGCGTCCCAGGGGGAGGGGACTATGAGCAGTTCTTC; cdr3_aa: CASSVPGGGDYEQFF
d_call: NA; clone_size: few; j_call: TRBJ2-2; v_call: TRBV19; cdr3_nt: TGTGCCAGTAGTAACGTTAACACCGGGGAGCTGTTTTTT; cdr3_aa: CASSNVNTGELFF
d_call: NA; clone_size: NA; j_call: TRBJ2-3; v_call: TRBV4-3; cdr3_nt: TGCGCCAGCAGCCAAGAAAAGAGGGACGGCGATACGCAGTATTTT; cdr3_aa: CASSQEKRDGDTQYF
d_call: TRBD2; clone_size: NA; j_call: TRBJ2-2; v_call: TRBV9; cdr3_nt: TGTGCCAGCAGCGTAGGGGGGGGAACCGGGGAGCTGTTTTTT; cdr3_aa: CASSVGGGTGELFF
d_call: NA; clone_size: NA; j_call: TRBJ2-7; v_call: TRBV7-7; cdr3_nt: TGTGCCAGCAGCTTAATTTTGGGATACGAGCAGTACTTC; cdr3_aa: CASSLILGYEQYF
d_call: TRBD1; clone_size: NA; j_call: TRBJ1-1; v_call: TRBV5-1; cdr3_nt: TGCGCCAGCAGCTTGAGAAGGGACAGGGCTGTCACTGAAGCTTTCTTT; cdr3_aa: CASSLRRDRAVTEAFF
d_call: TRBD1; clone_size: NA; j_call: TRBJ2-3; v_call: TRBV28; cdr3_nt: TGTGCCAGCAGTTTAACAGTAGGGGGCCCTTCTAGCACAGATACGCAGTATTTT; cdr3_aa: CASSLTVGGPSSTDTQYF
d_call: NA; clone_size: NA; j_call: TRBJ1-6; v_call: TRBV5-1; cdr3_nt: TGCGCCAGCAACGAACAGGGTGTAAATTCACCCCTCCACTTT; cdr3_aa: CASNEQGVNSPLHF
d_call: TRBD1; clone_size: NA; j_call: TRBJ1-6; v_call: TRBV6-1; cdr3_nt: TGTGCCAGCAGTGAAGAGTACGAGACAGGGAATTCACCCCTCCACTTT; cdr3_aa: CASSEEYETGNSPLHF
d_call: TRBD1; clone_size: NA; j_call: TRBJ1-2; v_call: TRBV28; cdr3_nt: TGTGCCGCAGGGGGCTACTATGGCTACACCTTC; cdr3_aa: CAAGGYYGYTF
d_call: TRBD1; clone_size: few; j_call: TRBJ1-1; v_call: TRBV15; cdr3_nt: TGTGCCACCAGCAGAGATAGGGGGCTAGGTGGCACTGAAGCTTTCTTT; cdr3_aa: CATSRDRGLGGTEAFF
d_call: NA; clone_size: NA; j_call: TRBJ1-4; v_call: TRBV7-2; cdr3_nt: TGTGCCAGCAGCTTCCGACGGGACCCAGAAAAACTGTTTTTT; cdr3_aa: CASSFRRDPEKLFF
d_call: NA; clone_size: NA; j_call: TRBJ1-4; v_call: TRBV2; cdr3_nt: TGTGCCAGCAGTGCGGCCGGGAATGAAAAACTGTTTTTT; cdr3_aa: CASSAAGNEKLFF
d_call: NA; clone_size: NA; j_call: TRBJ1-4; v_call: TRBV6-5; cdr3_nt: TGTGCCAGCAGTTCCAATGGAGGGGCCACGAATGAAAAACTGTTTTTT; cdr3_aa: CASSSNGGATNEKLFF
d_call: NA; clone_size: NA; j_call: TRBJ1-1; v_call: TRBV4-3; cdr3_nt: TGCGCCAGCAGCCAAGATAGAAGGGGGACCACTGAAGCTTTCTTT; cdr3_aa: CASSQDRRGTTEAFF
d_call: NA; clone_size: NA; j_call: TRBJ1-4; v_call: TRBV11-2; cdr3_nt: TGTGCCACCGCTCACAGGGTGGAAAATGAAAAACTGTTTTTT; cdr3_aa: CATAHRVENEKLFF
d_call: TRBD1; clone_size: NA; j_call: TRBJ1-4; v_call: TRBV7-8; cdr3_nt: TGTGCCAGCAGCTTCTCCCGACAGGGCCTTAATGAAAAACTGTTTTTT; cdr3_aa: CASSFSRQGLNEKLFF
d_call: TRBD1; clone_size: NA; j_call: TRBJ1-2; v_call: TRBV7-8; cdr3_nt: TGTGCCAGCAGCTCCCCGGACAGGGACTATGGCTACACCTTC; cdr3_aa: CASSSPDRDYGYTF
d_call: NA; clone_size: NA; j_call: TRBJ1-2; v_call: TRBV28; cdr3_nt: TGTGCCAGCAACTCCCAGGGGCGGCACTATGGCTACACCTTC; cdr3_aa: CASNSQGRHYGYTF
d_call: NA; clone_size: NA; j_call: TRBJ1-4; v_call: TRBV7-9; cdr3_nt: TGTGCCAGCGGCAACGGACTACAAGAAAAACTGTTTTTT; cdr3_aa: CASGNGLQEKLFF
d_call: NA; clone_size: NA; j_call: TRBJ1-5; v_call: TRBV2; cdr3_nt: TGTGCCAGCAGCCCGGGAGGGAATCAGCCCCAGCATTTT; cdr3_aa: CASSPGGNQPQHF
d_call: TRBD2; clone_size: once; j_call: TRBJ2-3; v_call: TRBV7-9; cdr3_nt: TGTGCCAGCAGCCACCGCCCCGGGGGGAGCACAGATACGCAGTATTTT; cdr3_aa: CASSHRPGGSTDTQYF
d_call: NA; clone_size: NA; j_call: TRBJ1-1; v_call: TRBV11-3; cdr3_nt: TGTGCCAGCAGGGGGTCGGAGTACACTGAAGCTTTCTTT; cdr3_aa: CASRGSEYTEAFF
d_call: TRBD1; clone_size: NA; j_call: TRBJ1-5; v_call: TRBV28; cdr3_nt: TGTGCCAGCACTCCAGGGGGAAATTATCAGCCCCAGCATTTT; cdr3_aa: CASTPGGNYQPQHF
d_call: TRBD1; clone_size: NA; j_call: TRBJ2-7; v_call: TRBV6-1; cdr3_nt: TGTGCCAGCAGTCCCCGGGGGACAGGGGCCTACGAGCAGTACTTC; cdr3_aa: CASSPRGTGAYEQYF
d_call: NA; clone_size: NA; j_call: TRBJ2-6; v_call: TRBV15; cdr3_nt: TGTGCCACCAGCAGGACAGGTGGCCGAGGCTCTGGGGCCAACGTCCTGACTTTC; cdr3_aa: CATSRTGGRGSGANVLTF